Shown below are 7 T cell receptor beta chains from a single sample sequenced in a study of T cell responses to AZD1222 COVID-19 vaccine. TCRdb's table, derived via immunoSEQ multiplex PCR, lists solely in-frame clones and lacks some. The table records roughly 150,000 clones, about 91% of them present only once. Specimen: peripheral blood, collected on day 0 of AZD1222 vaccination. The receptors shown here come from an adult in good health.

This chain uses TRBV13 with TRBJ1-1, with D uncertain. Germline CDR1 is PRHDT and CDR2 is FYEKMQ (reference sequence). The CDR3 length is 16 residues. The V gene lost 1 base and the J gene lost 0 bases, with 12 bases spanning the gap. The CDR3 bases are TGTGCCAGCAGCTTAGACTCCGGGGTCGTGAACACTGAAGCTTTCTTT. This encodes CASSLDSGVVNTEAFF.

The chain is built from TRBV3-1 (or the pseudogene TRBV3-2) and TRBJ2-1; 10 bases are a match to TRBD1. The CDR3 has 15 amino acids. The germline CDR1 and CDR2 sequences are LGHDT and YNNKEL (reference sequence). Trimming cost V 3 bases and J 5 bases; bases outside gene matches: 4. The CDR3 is CASSHSGTGDNEQFF. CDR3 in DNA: TGTGCCAGCAGCCATTCCGGGACAGGGGACAATGAGCAGTTCTTC.

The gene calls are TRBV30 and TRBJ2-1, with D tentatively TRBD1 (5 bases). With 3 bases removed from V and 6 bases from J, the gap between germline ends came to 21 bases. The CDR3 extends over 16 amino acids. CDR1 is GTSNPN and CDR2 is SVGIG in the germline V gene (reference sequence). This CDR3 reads CAWSEGPRDNLNEQFF. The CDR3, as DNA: TGTGCCTGGAGCGAAGGCCCCAGGGATAATCTCAATGAGCAGTTCTTC.

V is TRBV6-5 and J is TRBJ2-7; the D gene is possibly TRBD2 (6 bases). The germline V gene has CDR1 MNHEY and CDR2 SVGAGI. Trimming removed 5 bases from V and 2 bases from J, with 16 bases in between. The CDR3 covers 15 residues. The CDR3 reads CASSSPGGGTYEQYF. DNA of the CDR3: TGTGCCAGCAGTAGCCCCGGAGGCGGGACCTACGAGCAGTACTTC.

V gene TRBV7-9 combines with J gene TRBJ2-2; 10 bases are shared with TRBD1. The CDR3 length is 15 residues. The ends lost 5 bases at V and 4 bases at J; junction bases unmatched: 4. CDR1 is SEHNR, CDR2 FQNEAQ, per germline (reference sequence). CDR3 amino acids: CASSPGTGATGELFF. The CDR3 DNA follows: TGTGCCAGCAGCCCCGGGACAGGGGCCACCGGGGAGCTGTTTTTT. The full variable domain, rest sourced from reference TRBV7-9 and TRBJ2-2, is DTGVSQNPRHKITKRGQNVTFRCDPISEHNRLYWYRQTLGQGPEFLTYFQNEAQLEKSRLLSDRFSAERPKGSFSTLEIQRTEQGDSAMYLCASSPGTGATGELFFGEGSRLTVL.

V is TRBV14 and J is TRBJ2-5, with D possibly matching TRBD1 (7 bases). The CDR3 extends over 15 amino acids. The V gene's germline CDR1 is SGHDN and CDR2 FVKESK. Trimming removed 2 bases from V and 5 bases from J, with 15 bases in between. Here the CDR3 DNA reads TGTGCCAGCAGCCAATATAAGGGGGCGGGGGAGACCCAGTACTTC. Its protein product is CASSQYKGAGETQYF.

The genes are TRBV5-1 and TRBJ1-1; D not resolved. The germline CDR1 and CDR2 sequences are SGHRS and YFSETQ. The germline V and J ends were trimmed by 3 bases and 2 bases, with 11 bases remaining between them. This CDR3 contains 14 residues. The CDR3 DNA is TGCGCCAGCAGCTCCGGGCAGGCTAACACTGAAGCTTTCTTT. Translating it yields CASSSGQANTEAFF.